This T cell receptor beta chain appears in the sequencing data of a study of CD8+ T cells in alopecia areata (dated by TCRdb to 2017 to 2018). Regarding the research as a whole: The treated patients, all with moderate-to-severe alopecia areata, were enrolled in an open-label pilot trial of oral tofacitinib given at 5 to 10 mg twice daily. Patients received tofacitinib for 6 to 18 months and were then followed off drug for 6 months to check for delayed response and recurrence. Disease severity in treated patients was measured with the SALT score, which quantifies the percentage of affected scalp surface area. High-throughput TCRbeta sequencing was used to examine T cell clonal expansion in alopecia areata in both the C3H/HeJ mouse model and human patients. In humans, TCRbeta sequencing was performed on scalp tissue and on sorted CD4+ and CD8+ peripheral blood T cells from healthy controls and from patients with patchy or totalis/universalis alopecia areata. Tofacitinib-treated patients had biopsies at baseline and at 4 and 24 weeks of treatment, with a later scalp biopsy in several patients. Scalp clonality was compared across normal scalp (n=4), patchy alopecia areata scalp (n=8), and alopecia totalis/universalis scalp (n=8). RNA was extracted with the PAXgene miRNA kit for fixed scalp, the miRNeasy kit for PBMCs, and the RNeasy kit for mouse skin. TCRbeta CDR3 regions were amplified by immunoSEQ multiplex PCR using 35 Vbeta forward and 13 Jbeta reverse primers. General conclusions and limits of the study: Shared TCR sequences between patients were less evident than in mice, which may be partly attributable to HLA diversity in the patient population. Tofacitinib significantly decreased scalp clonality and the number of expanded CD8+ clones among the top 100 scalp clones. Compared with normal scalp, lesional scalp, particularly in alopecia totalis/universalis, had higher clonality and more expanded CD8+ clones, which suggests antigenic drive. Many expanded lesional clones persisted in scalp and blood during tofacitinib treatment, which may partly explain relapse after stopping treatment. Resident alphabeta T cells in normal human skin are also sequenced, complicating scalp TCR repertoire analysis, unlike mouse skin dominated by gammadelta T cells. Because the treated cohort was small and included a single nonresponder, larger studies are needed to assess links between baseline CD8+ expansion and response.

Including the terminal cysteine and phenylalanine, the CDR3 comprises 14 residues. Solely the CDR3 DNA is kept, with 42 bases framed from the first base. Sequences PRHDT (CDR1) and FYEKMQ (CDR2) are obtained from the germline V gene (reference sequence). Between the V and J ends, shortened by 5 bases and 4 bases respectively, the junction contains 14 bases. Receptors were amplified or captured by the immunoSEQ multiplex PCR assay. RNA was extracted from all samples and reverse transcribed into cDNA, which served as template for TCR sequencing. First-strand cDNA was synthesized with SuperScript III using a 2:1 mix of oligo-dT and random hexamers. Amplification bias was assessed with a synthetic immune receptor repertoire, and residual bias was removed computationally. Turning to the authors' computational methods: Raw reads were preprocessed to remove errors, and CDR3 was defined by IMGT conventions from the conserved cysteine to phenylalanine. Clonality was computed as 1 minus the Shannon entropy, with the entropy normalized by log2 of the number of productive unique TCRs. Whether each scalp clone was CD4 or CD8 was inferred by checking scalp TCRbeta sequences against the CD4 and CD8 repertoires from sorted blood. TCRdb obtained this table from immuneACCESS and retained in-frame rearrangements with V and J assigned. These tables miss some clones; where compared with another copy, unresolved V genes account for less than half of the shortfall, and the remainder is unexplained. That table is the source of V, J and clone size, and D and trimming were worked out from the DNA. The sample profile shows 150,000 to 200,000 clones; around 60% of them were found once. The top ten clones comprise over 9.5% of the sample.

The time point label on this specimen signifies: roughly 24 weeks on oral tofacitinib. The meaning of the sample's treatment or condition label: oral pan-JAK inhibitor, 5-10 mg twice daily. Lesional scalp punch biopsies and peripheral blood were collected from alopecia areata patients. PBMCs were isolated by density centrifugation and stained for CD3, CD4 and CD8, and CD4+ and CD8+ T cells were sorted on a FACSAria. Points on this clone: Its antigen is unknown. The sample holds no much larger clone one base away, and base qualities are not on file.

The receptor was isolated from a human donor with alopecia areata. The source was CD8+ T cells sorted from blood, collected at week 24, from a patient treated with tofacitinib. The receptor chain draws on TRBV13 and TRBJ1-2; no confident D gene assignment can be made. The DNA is TGTGCCAGCAGCGGTGAGGAGGCTGGCTATGGCTACACCTTC. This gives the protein CASSGEEAGYGYTF.